This T cell receptor (beta chain) was captured by sequencing in a study of beta chain features in type 1 diabetes. Study findings and constraints: A pattern of fewer insertions and more deletions at VDJ junctions was seen in type 1 diabetes patients.

Turning to this clone: The antigen remains unidentified.

The authors reverse transcribed all of the isolated RNA, so sequencing captured expressed TCRB transcripts. The method was immunoSEQ multiplex PCR; TCRdb's version includes in-frame clones alone and lacks a portion of them. This table has 430,000 or so clones, over 10% appearing once. Trimming took 6 bases from V and 1 from J; bases not matched to a gene: 17. This CDR3 region has 18 residues. Germline V CDR1 and CDR2: MGHDK, SYGVNS. The sequencing input was naive CD4+ T cells from blood. This TCR was recovered from a woman younger than 30 in good health. The gene calls are TRBV25-1 and TRBJ2-5, with 7 bases fitting TRBD1. CDR3 sequence: CASRGTARLSTPQETQYF. The CDR3 nucleotides are TGTGCCAGCAGGGGGACAGCCAGATTATCGACACCCCAAGAGACCCAGTACTTC.